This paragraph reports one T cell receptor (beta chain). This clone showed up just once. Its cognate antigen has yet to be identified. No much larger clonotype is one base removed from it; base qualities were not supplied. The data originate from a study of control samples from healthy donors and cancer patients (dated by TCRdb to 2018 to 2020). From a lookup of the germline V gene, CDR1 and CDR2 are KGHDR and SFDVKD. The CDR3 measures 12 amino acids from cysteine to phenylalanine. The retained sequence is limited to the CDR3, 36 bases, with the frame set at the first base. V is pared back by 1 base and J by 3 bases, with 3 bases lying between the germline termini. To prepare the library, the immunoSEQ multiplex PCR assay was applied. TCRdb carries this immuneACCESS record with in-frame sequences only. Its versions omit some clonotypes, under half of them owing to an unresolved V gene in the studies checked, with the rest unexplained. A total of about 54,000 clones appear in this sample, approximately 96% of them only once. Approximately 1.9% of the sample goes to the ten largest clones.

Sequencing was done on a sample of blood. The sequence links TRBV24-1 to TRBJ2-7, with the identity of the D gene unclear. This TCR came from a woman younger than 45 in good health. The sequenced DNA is TGTGCCACCAGTGATTTAGGCTACGAGCAGTACTTC. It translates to CATSDLGYEQYF.